This T cell receptor beta chain was recovered during a study of blood T cell repertoires in COVID-19. At the level of the study: Whether acute or convalescent, the COVID-19 samples came from the United States, Italy and Spain. Sources were T cells, B-cell-depleted T cells, or PBMCs; the material itself was cDNA or gDNA.

As processed by the authors: For nucleated cells, counts were estimated from reference gene primer amplification. Data came from immunoSEQ multiplex PCR; TCRdb stores just in-frame clones and leaves some out. The DNA was the basis for D and trimming; V, J and clone size are from that table. The sample holds approximately 210,000 clones; about four fifths are singletons and the top ten take about 2.5%. This CDR3 is 15 amino acids long. V shed 5 bases, J shed 6 bases, and the junction held 12 bases outside the gene matches. Germline assignment: CDR1 MDHEN and CDR2 SYDVKM. V usage is TRBV28 and J usage is TRBJ1-2, with 7 bases that match TRBD1. This TCR came from a middle-aged woman with active or convalescent COVID-19. Sequences were obtained from peripheral blood. CDR3 sequence reads: CASSIDRALSDGYTF. CDR3 coding DNA: TGTGCCAGCAGTATCGACAGGGCGCTGTCGGATGGCTACACCTTC.